A selection of T cell receptor beta chains follows, all from one sample in a study of shared clonotypes between healthy human individuals. This table comes from immunoSEQ multiplex PCR, and its TCRdb copy is limited to in-frame clones, with some not included. The profile shows over 950,000 clones, approximately 80% of them singletons. The sequenced sample consisted of memory CD4+ T cells from PBMCs. These receptors originate from a man between 18 and 29 years old in good health. Some clones in this sample may be carry-over from other donors' samples. The CDR3 runs from the conserved cysteine through the conserved F or W. Fields, in order: D gene, J gene, V gene, clone size, CDR3 DNA, CDR3 protein. The D gene is left open where the match is weak. Size is omitted from some rows. Given values are once, few, many or a class for expanded clones.

>.|TRBJ2-7|TRBV25-1|.
TGTGCCAGTGAAGAGACCGGAGGTTCCTACGAGCAGTACTTC
CASEETGGSYEQYF
>.|TRBJ1-1|TRBV28|.
TGTGCCAGCAGCCCCGGGAGTGACACTGAAGCTTTCTTT
CASSPGSDTEAFF
>.|TRBJ2-3|TRBV5-4|.
TGTGCCAGCAGCTTGTGGCAGGGCGAAGATACGCAGTATTTT
CASSLWQGEDTQYF
>.|TRBJ2-7|TRBV6-1|.
TGTGCCAGCAGTGAAGCCCCAGTGATCTACGAGCAGTACTTC
CASSEAPVIYEQYF
>.|TRBJ2-3|TRBV9|.
TGTGCCAGCAGCGACCCCCCCGAAGATACGCAGTATTTT
CASSDPPEDTQYF
>.|TRBJ1-1|TRBV5-1|.
TGCGCCAGCAGCTCTGAAGGGGGTTGGTTAGCTTTCTTT
CASSSEGGWLAFF
>.|TRBJ2-7|TRBV7-9|.
TGTGCCAGCAGCTCAGCTTCGACAAGGCCCTACGAGCAGTACTTC
CASSSASTRPYEQYF
>TRBD1|TRBJ1-2|TRBV7-9|.
TGTGCCAGCAGCTTGTTCCCGGACAGGGAGAACTATGGCTACACCTTC
CASSLFPDRENYGYTF
>.|TRBJ2-7|TRBV5-1|.
TGCGCCAGCAGCGCATACGGGACTGACACCTACGAGCAGTACTTC
CASSAYGTDTYEQYF
>.|TRBJ2-1|TRBV7-9|.
TGTGCCAGCAGCTTGGGTCTGGGACTGTACAATGAGCAGTTCTTC
CASSLGLGLYNEQFF
>TRBD1|TRBJ1-2|TRBV30|.
TGTGCCTGGAGCCGGGACAGCCGGACGAGGCATGGCTACACCTTC
CAWSRDSRTRHGYTF
>.|TRBJ2-5|TRBV7-6|.
TGTGCCAGCAGCCCCGCGCGGAGGGGCCTCCAAGAGACCCAGTACTTC
CASSPARRGLQETQYF
>.|TRBJ2-2|TRBV10-3|.
TGTGCCATCAGTGAGTCGAAGACGGGCCACACCGGGGAGCTGTTTTTT
CAISESKTGHTGELFF
>.|TRBJ2-7|TRBV29-1|.
TGCAGCGTTGAGAGCACCTACGAGCAGTACTTC
CSVESTYEQYF
>TRBD1|TRBJ1-1|TRBV27|.
TGTGCCAGCAGTTTAAGGACAGGGTGGGGGAACACTGAAGCTTTCTTT
CASSLRTGWGNTEAFF
>TRBD2|TRBJ2-1|TRBV4-2|few
TGTGCCAGCAGCCAAGAGTCACTAGCGGGAGTCGGTGAGCAGTTCTTC
CASSQESLAGVGEQFF
>.|TRBJ2-1|TRBV7-3|.
TGTGCCAGCAGCTTAAACCGCGCTTCGGGAGTGGTGTTCTTC
CASSLNRASGVVFF
>.|TRBJ2-1|TRBV5-1|.
TGCGCCAGCAGCTTGGCAGCAGGATACAATGAGCAGTTCTTC
CASSLAAGYNEQFF
>.|TRBJ1-3|TRBV10-2|few
TGCGCCAGCAGTGAGTCAGGGGCTGGAAACACCATATATTTT
CASSESGAGNTIYF
>TRBD1|TRBJ2-3|TRBV9|.
TGTGCCAGCAGCGTAGGATCCGGGACAGGGGGCAGAAACACAGATACGCAGTATTTT
CASSVGSGTGGRNTDTQYF
>.|TRBJ2-5|TRBV28|.
TGTGCCAGCAGTTTAACGGCAGGCCAAGAGACCCAGTACTTC
CASSLTAGQETQYF
>TRBD1|TRBJ1-4|TRBV7-2|.
TGTGCCAGCAGCTTAAACAGGGGTTATGAAAAACTGTTTTTT
CASSLNRGYEKLFF
>.|TRBJ1-1|TRBV7-9|.
TGTGCCAGCAGCTTAGCAACCAATTCAGCTTTCTTT
CASSLATNSAFF
>TRBD2|TRBJ2-5|TRBV4-3|.
TGCGCCAGCAGCCAGAGGACTAGCGCGGGAGGGTTGGAGACCCAGTACTTC
CASSQRTSAGGLETQYF
>.|TRBJ1-3|TRBV6-1|.
TGTGCCAGCAGTGAAGCGCACAACTCTGGAAACACCATATATTTT
CASSEAHNSGNTIYF
>TRBD1|TRBJ1-3|TRBV5-1|.
TGCGCCAGCAGCAACGAGGGGGCCGCCGCCATATATTTT
CASSNEGAAAIYF
>.|TRBJ1-3|TRBV29-1|.
TGCAGCGTTGCGGGGCAGAACTCTGGAAACACCATATATTTT
CSVAGQNSGNTIYF
>.|TRBJ1-1|TRBV2|.
TGTGCCGGGGGGAGGGGTTTCGACACTGAAGCTTTCTTT
CAGGRGFDTEAFF
>.|TRBJ2-5|TRBV5-1|many
TGCGCCAGCAGCTTGAACTCCCCCCAGTACTTC
CASSLNSPQYF
>.|TRBJ2-7|TRBV28|.
TGTGCCAGTCAAGATGGAGGAAGCTCCTACGAGCAGTACTTC
CASQDGGSSYEQYF
>.|TRBJ2-5|TRBV9|.
TGTGCCAGCAGCGACTCCCCCGAAGAGACCCAGTACTTC
CASSDSPEETQYF
>.|TRBJ2-3|TRBV11-2|.
TGTGCCAGCAGCCTTAGCGGTACGCAGTATTTT
CASSLSGTQYF
>.|TRBJ1-2|TRBV6-6|.
TGTGCCAGCAGTCCCCCCCCAGCTTTCGTGGGCTACACCTTC
CASSPPPAFVGYTF
>TRBD1|TRBJ2-3|TRBV29-1|.
TGCAGCGTTGAAGTGGGACAGGGACCAGATACGCAGTATTTT
CSVEVGQGPDTQYF
>.|TRBJ2-5|TRBV29-1|.
TGCAGCGTTGAAGATCTTGGGGGGACGAGGGAGACCCAGTACTTC
CSVEDLGGTRETQYF
>.|TRBJ1-4|TRBV18|.
TGTGCCAGCTCACCACCGGGGGACGCAGAAAAACTGTTTTTT
CASSPPGDAEKLFF
>.|TRBJ2-7|TRBV7-6|.
TGTGCCAGCAGCTTACGGACTGCCTCCTACGAGCAGTACTTC
CASSLRTASYEQYF
>.|TRBJ1-1|TRBV30|few
TGTGCCTGGACTGTAGGGGGCACTGAAGCTTTCTTT
CAWTVGGTEAFF
>.|TRBJ2-2|TRBV5-1|.
TGCGCCAGCAGCTTACAGGGTCACCCCACCGGGGAGCTGTTTTTT
CASSLQGHPTGELFF
>.|TRBJ2-7|TRBV11-2|.
TGTGCCAGCAGCTCGCATGGAGTCTACGAGCAGTACTTC
CASSSHGVYEQYF
>.|TRBJ2-7|TRBV5-1|.
TGCGCCAGCAGGAGGCAGGGACCCTACGAGCAGTACTTC
CASRRQGPYEQYF
>.|TRBJ2-7|TRBV29-1|.
TGCAGCGTTGGGGAAATCTACGAGCAGTACTTC
CSVGEIYEQYF
>.|TRBJ1-5|TRBV28|.
TGTGCCAGCAGTGTAATCAATCAGCCCCAGCATTTT
CASSVINQPQHF
>.|TRBJ1-1|TRBV7-2|.
TGTGCCAGCAGCTTAGTAGTAAGCGGGAACACTGAAGCTTTCTTT
CASSLVVSGNTEAFF
>.|TRBJ2-7|TRBV2|.
TGTGCCAGCAGAGGGGCGGGACCTGGCGAGCAGTACTTC
CASRGAGPGEQYF
>TRBD2|TRBJ2-5|TRBV29-1|once
TGCAGCGGACTAGCGGGAGAGGAGACCCAGTACTTC
CSGLAGEETQYF
>.|TRBJ2-7|TRBV5-1|.
TGCGCCAGCAGCGTGGACCTTTACGAGCAGTACTTC
CASSVDLYEQYF